These 12 T cell receptor beta chains share one sample of origin, sequenced in a study of blood T cell repertoires in COVID-19. Assay: immunoSEQ multiplex PCR; the TCRdb copy retains only in-frame clones and omits some. The table records under 300,000 clones, 65% to 90% of them present only once. The sample taken for sequencing was peripheral blood. The receptor set was obtained from a man between 40 and 49 years old who had recovered from COVID-19.

This clone has a handful of counts. The rearrangement links TRBV11-2 to TRBJ2-1; 7 bases are shared with TRBD2. This CDR3 is 14 amino acids long. Losses at the gene ends were 2 bases for V and 7 bases for J; bases not matched to a gene: 5. Germline CDR1 reads SGHAT; CDR2 reads FQNNGV. CDR3 amino acids: CASSLLTSENEQFF. The CDR3 DNA sequence: TGTGCCAGCAGCTTACTAACTAGCGAAAATGAGCAGTTCTTC.

The rearrangement joins TRBV5-1 to TRBJ1-2, with D unresolved. The CDR3 length is 13 residues. Trimming cost V 4 bases and J 4 bases, with 11 bases left between them. Germline V gene data show CDR1 as SGHRS and CDR2 as YFSETQ. CDR3 DNA: TGCGCCAGCAGCCCCGAGTCTTTCTATGGCTACACCTTC. Translation: CASSPESFYGYTF.

The V and J genes are TRBV30 and TRBJ2-5, with 7 positions matching TRBD2. Germline V lookup: CDR1 GTSNPN, CDR2 SVGIG (reference sequence). CDR3 size: 14 residues. J gave up 5 bases and V 0 bases, and 6 bases lay outside the gene matches. In nucleotides, the CDR3 is TGTGCCTGGAGTGTGGGGGGGAACCGTGAGACCCAGTACTTC. Translated: CAWSVGGNRETQYF.

The V and J genes are TRBV6-2 or TRBV6-3 and TRBJ2-7, with D possibly TRBD2 on 5 matching bases. From germline, CDR1 is MNHEY and CDR2 SVGEGT. Trimming pared 6 bases from V and 2 bases from J, leaving 17 bases between. The CDR3 totals 15 residues. CDR3 coding DNA: TGTGCCAGCAGCACTGGACTTTCGCTGACCTACGAGCAGTACTTC. It translates to CASSTGLSLTYEQYF.

There are a few counts of this clone. The rearrangement uses TRBV6-5 and TRBJ2-7; 9 bases agree with TRBD1. This CDR3 is built from 15 residues. Germline CDR1 and CDR2: MNHEY and SVGAGI. V was pared by 7 bases and J by 4 bases, with 11 bases of the junction left unmatched. CDR3 protein: CASKLNRDRAYEQYF. The CDR3 DNA sequence: TGTGCCAGCAAACTCAACCGGGACAGGGCTTACGAGCAGTACTTC.

The chain carries TRBV14 and TRBJ2-7; 7 nucleotides align to TRBD2. This CDR3 contains 14 residues. Germline trimming cut 3 bases from V and 3 bases from J; bases unmatched to any gene: 5. Germline values: CDR1 SGHDN, CDR2 FVKESK. The CDR3 protein is CASSQGGTIYEQYF. In DNA form, the CDR3 reads TGTGCCAGCAGCCAGGGAGGGACTATCTACGAGCAGTACTTC.

The chain has TRBV5-4 and TRBJ1-3, with TRBD1 as a possible D gene (6 bases). This CDR3 is 15 amino acids long. Trimming stripped 0 bases from V and 2 bases from J, with 9 bases between. Germline lookup yields CDR1 SGHNT and CDR2 YYREEE (reference sequence). CDR3 amino acids: CASSLGTDPGNTIYF. Here the CDR3 DNA reads TGTGCCAGCAGCTTGGGGACAGACCCTGGAAACACCATATATTTT.

The J gene is TRBJ1-5, the V gene TRBV27; 7 bases agree with TRBD1. The CDR3 runs 13 residues. Germline CDR1 reads MNHEY; CDR2 reads SMNVEV (reference sequence). The V gene end was trimmed by 5 bases and the J gene end by 7 bases; junction bases not matched to a gene: 5. CDR3 region: CASSNDRDQPQHF. DNA of the CDR3: TGTGCCAGCAGTAACGACAGGGACCAGCCCCAGCATTTT.

V gene TRBV5-4 combines with J gene TRBJ1-4; a possible D gene is TRBD1 (5 bases). CDR1 and CDR2 (germline): SGHNT, YYREEE (reference sequence). V shed 4 bases and J shed 9 bases, with 19 bases lying between them. The CDR3 runs to 15 residues. The chain's CDR3 is CASSTDGGGRKKLFF. The CDR3 DNA reads as TGTGCCAGCAGCACGGACGGGGGAGGTCGTAAAAAACTGTTTTTT.

The CDR3 nucleotides read TGTGCCAGCAGCCACCCGGGACTAGCACGTGGCGAGCAGTACTTC. This sequence encodes CASSHPGLARGEQYF. This chain joins TRBV3-1 (or the pseudogene TRBV3-2) and TRBJ2-7, with 9 bases matching TRBD2. Germline CDR1 LGHDT, CDR2 YNNKEL (reference sequence). J lost 6 bases, V lost 3 bases, and 9 bases had no gene match. This CDR3 has 15 residues.

The rearrangement joins TRBV6-5 to TRBJ2-5; D is possibly TRBD2 (5 bases). This CDR3 is 12 amino acids long. In germline, CDR1 is MNHEY, CDR2 SVGAGI. Trimming took off 8 bases at V and 10 bases at J, with 17 bases between the two ends. CDR3 region: CASVTPDGVQYF. DNA of the CDR3: TGTGCCAGCGTAACCCCCGACGGGGTCCAGTACTTC.

The CDR3 here is CAISESETSGTDTQYF. The CDR3 DNA is TGTGCCATCAGTGAGTCTGAGACTAGCGGCACAGATACGCAGTATTTT. The chain joins TRBV10-3 to TRBJ2-3; 8 positions agree with TRBD2. V dropped 0 bases and J dropped 1; count of bases not matched to a gene: 3. Germline V gene data show CDR1 as ENHRY and CDR2 as SYGVKD. The CDR3 sequence is 16 residues long.